The clone carrying this TCR beta chain was seen many times. Antigen unknown. The sample comes from a study of early T cells in non-severe SARS-CoV-2 infection. Across the study: Sequencing was performed on bulk RNA from unsorted whole blood, leaving chains unpaired. Whole-study results and caveats: Comparison of clonotypes with VDJdb favored anti-spike CD8 responses while missing private and CD4 specificities.

This CDR3 is 17 amino acids long. Losses at the gene ends were 3 bases for V and 2 bases for J; bases not matched to a gene: 9. CDR1 is SGHAT and CDR2 is FQNNGV in the germline V gene. Unique molecular identifier tags were affixed to discrete cDNA molecules. MiXCR, applied by TCRdb to the 5' RACE reads, yields one record per CDR3 protein. The table has tens of thousands of distinct CDR3 sequences, 5.3% seen once. The genes are TRBV11-2 and TRBJ2-1; 8 bases are a match to TRBD2. Sequencing was carried out using whole blood. This sequence originates from an adult who was a healthcare worker with PCR-confirmed SARS-CoV-2 infection or an uninfected control (not recorded which). The CDR3 region has the DNA TGTGCCAGCAGCTTCAGATTGCGGGAGGCTCCCTACAATGAGCAGTTCTTC. Encoded protein: CASSFRLREAPYNEQFF.